The 19 T cell receptor beta chains listed next were all sequenced from one sample in a study of identifying expanded T cells in peripheral blood. Libraries were prepared by immunoSEQ multiplex PCR; TCRdb keeps only in-frame clonotypes and omits some of them. The sample yields 80,000 to 95,000 clones, 70% to 90% seen once. Sequenced material: blood. These TCRs come from a person between 18 and 75 years old in good health.

This chain connects TRBV28 to TRBJ2-1; TRBD1 is a possible D gene (5 bases). Germline CDR1 reads MDHEN; CDR2 reads SYDVKM. The CDR3 extends over 16 amino acids. V was trimmed by 3 bases and J by 5 bases, leaving 17 bases between them. CDR3: CASSFYRQLGDNEQFF. The DNA for the CDR3 is TGTGCCAGCAGTTTCTACAGGCAATTAGGGGACAATGAGCAGTTCTTC.

The chain couples TRBV7-9 to TRBJ2-7; 8 bases fit TRBD2. V shed 4 bases, J shed 6 bases, and the junction held 11 bases outside the gene matches. Germline V gives CDR1 SEHNR, CDR2 FQNEAQ (reference sequence). The CDR3 loop spans 15 amino acids. The CDR3 DNA is TGTGCCAGCAGCTCCCATCGGGGGGGTTTAGGCGAGCAGTACTTC. This codes for CASSSHRGGLGEQYF.

This clone was picked up one time. The chain has TRBV7-8 and TRBJ2-7; D gene uncertain. Trimming cost V 6 bases and J 1 base, with 13 bases left between them. The CDR3 totals 14 residues. Germline-derived CDR1 and CDR2 are SGHVS and FQNEAQ. In DNA form, the CDR3 reads TGTGCCAGCAGTGGATTACCGTCGTCCTACGAGCAGTACTTC. Its protein product is CASSGLPSSYEQYF.

This chain links TRBV6-5 with TRBJ2-7; no reliable D call. Trimming stripped 7 bases from V and 1 base from J, with 17 bases between. Germline CDR1 is MNHEY and CDR2 is SVGAGI. This CDR3 region has 15 residues. The CDR3: CASKTLRRQSYEQYF. Here the CDR3 DNA reads TGTGCCAGCAAGACTCTAAGACGACAATCCTACGAGCAGTACTTC.

This chain links TRBV19 with TRBJ2-6; maybe TRBD1 (5 bases). The CDR3 runs 18 residues. V was pared by 5 bases and J by 0 bases, with 17 bases between. CDR1 is LNHDA, CDR2 SQIVND, per germline (reference sequence). The CDR3 here is CASSPRVGTDSGANVLTF. The CDR3 region has the DNA TGTGCCAGTAGTCCCAGGGTGGGAACAGACTCTGGGGCCAACGTCCTGACTTTC.

This rearrangement joins TRBV6-4 to TRBJ2-7, with TRBD2 as a possible D gene (6 bases). Trimming stripped 6 bases from V and 7 bases from J, with 10 bases between. Germline V CDR1 and CDR2: MRHNA, SNTAGT. The CDR3 is 11 amino acids. CDR3 DNA: TGTGCCAGCAGGGGACGGGGGGAGCAGTACTTC. This encodes CASRGRGEQYF.

The chain carries TRBV5-1 and TRBJ1-2; 10 bases are shared with TRBD1. V was pared by 2 bases and J by 4 bases, with 5 bases of the junction left unmatched. Germline loops: CDR1 SGHRS, CDR2 YFSETQ. This CDR3 has 15 amino acids. The CDR3 sequence is CASSFGTGDTYGYTF. The CDR3 coding sequence is TGCGCCAGCAGCTTCGGGACAGGGGACACCTATGGCTACACCTTC.

This clone was seen a few times. This chain joins TRBV6-1 and TRBJ2-3; D not resolved. Germline values: CDR1 MNHNS, CDR2 SASEGT. The CDR3 is 14 amino acids. The V gene lost 8 bases and the J gene lost 0 bases, with 12 bases spanning the gap. Here the CDR3 reads CASDLGTSTDTQYF. CDR3 DNA sequence: TGTGCCAGCGATCTAGGCACAAGCACAGATACGCAGTATTTT.

The genes are TRBV18 and TRBJ2-2, with 10 nucleotides matching TRBD2. The CDR3 contains 18 residues. CDR1 and CDR2 (germline): KGHSH, LQKENI. J lost 7 bases, V lost 2 bases, and 13 bases had no gene match. Written as DNA, the CDR3 is TGTGCCAGCTCACCAACCGGGACTAGCGCGATTTGGATCGGGGAGCTGTTTTTT. Translating gives CASSPTGTSAIWIGELFF.

The V gene is TRBV6-1, the J gene TRBJ1-5; D possibly corresponds to TRBD1 (5 bases). Trimming cost V 0 bases and J 7 bases, with 16 bases left between them. This CDR3 contains 16 residues. CDR1 MNHNS and CDR2 SASEGT come from the germline V gene. The CDR3 here is CASSEAPSGIHQPQHF. CDR3 DNA sequence: TGTGCCAGCAGTGAAGCCCCCTCAGGGATTCACCAGCCCCAGCATTTT.

The chain couples TRBV6-1 to TRBJ2-3; tentatively, D is TRBD2 (6 bases). CDR1 is MNHNS, CDR2 SASEGT, per germline. This CDR3 region has 15 residues. V was cut by 3 bases and J by 5 bases, with 15 bases left in between. The CDR3 reads CASSEFVLAGDTQYF. The CDR3 DNA reads TGTGCCAGCAGTGAGTTTGTACTAGCAGGAGATACGCAGTATTTT.

V gene TRBV7-9 combines with J gene TRBJ2-6, with D unresolved. CDR3 length: 17 amino acids. Deletions cut 5 bases from V and 0 bases from J, with 14 bases between. CDR1 SEHNR and CDR2 FQNEAQ come from the germline V gene (reference sequence). This chain's CDR3 is CASSRLGRSSGANVLTF. CDR3 in DNA: TGTGCCAGCAGCCGGCTAGGCAGATCCTCTGGGGCCAACGTCCTGACTTTC.

The rearrangement joins TRBV5-4 to TRBJ2-3; D remains ambiguous. The CDR3 contains 13 residues. Germline values: CDR1 SGHNT, CDR2 YYREEE (reference sequence). V lost 0 bases and J lost 6, with 8 bases in between. The CDR3: CASSLALGDTQYF. The CDR3, as DNA: TGTGCCAGCAGCTTGGCTCTGGGGGATACGCAGTATTTT.

The chain uses TRBV6-6 and TRBJ2-7; 11 bases agree with TRBD2. Germline trimming cut 7 bases from V and 0 bases from J; bases unmatched to any gene: 5. Germline assignment: CDR1 MNHNY and CDR2 SVGAGI (reference sequence). This CDR3 region has 15 residues. CDR3 residues: CASTGLAGSSYEQYF. The CDR3 nucleotides read TGTGCCAGCACCGGACTAGCGGGTAGCTCCTACGAGCAGTACTTC.

The chain is built from TRBV6-1 and TRBJ1-1, with 7 bases identical to TRBD1. The CDR3 is 15 residues long. CDR1 MNHNS and CDR2 SASEGT come from the germline V gene. V trimming: 1 base; J trimming: 1 base; junction bases outside the gene matches: 3. CDR3 loop: CASSEVAGGNTEAFF. The CDR3 DNA follows: TGTGCCAGCAGTGAAGTCGCAGGGGGGAACACTGAAGCTTTCTTT.

The V gene is TRBV4-2, the J gene TRBJ2-1, with TRBD1 as a possible D gene (5 bases). The CDR3 is 13 amino acids. Between the trimmed V and J ends, which lost 0 bases and 10 bases, there was a span of 10 bases. Germline V gene data show CDR1 as LGHNA and CDR2 as YNFKEQ. In nucleotides, the CDR3 is TGTGCCAGCAGCCAAGAACGCTGGACAGAGCAGTTCTTC. As protein: CASSQERWTEQFF.

The chain employs TRBV7-9 and TRBJ2-7; 11 bases are shared with TRBD2. This CDR3 is 15 amino acids long. The junction had 5 bases not matched to a gene; V was cut back by 4 bases and J by 3 bases. Germline lookup yields CDR1 SEHNR and CDR2 FQNEAQ (reference sequence). As DNA, the CDR3 is TGTGCCAGCAGCTCTTTTAGCGGGGGGGTCTACGAGCAGTACTTC. Translating it yields CASSSFSGGVYEQYF.

V usage is TRBV6-1 and J usage is TRBJ1-6, with D possibly matching TRBD1 (5 bases). CDR1 and CDR2 from the germline V gene are MNHNS and SASEGT. The V and J ends lost 9 bases and 5 bases respectively, with 14 bases between them. The CDR3 runs 14 residues. The CDR3 reads CASGAWADNSPLHF. Written as DNA, the CDR3 is TGTGCCAGTGGGGCGTGGGCGGATAATTCACCCCTCCACTTT.

The chain has TRBV19 and TRBJ2-6; TRBD1 matches 9 bases. This CDR3 has 15 residues. The J segment lost 0 bases and the V segment lost 8 bases, leaving 2 bases of the junction unmatched. In germline, CDR1 is LNHDA, CDR2 SQIVND (reference sequence). Written as DNA, the CDR3 is TGTGCCAGTGGGACAGGGCGCTCTGGGGCCAACGTCCTGACTTTC. Residues: CASGTGRSGANVLTF.